This T cell receptor beta chain was captured by sequencing in a study of control samples from healthy donors and cancer patients. The table came from immunoSEQ multiplex PCR; TCRdb's copy has only in-frame clones and leaves some out. Here the sample spans around 70,000 clones, around 93% being singletons. Germline loops: CDR1 SGHTA, CDR2 FQGTGA. The CDR3 is 11 residues long. The V end lost 4 bases, the J end lost 10 bases, and 8 bases lay between the germline ends. The table lists this clone with a count of one. V and J are TRBV7-3 and TRBJ2-1, with TRBD2 as a possible D gene (6 bases). Sequenced sample: blood. The receptor's source is a woman in her 30s in good health. The CDR3 nucleotides are TGTGCCAGCAGCTCGGGAGTGGAGCAGTTCTTC. This codes for CASSSGVEQFF.